This T cell receptor beta chain was captured in a study of shared clonotypes between healthy human individuals. Cells designated naive CD8 were CD45RO-negative and were positively selected for CCR7, with terminally differentiated effector memory CD45RA+ cells excluded. Healthy and HIV-negative, the adult donors had no recent acute infections or vaccinations. Generated by immunoSEQ multiplex PCR, the TCRdb table keeps only in-frame clones and is missing some. Of around 2.1 million clones listed, about 93% were seen once; the top ten hold over 1.5%. Regarding this clone: The target antigen is unknown.

Germline loops: CDR1 MNHNS, CDR2 SASEGT. The V and J ends lost 7 bases and 3 bases, in that order; junction bases with no gene match: 8. CDR3 length: 15 amino acids. General study findings and limits: Researchers sampled blood only, noting tissue repertoires likely differ.

This sequence joins TRBV6-1 and TRBJ2-2; 7 nucleotides align to TRBD2. The TCR sequence derives from a man aged 18 to 29 in good health. Some clones in this sample may be carry-over from other donors' samples. Material: naive CD8+ T cells from PBMCs. The CDR3: CASIWWGRDTGELFF. CDR3 in DNA: TGTGCCAGCATATGGTGGGGGAGGGACACCGGGGAGCTGTTTTTT.